This is a list of T cell receptor beta chains from one sample in a study of blood T cell repertoires in COVID-19. Data came from immunoSEQ multiplex PCR; TCRdb stores just in-frame clones and leaves some out. The sample carries 290,000 or so clones, over 75% recorded once. The sequenced sample was PBMCs or T cells enriched from blood (not recorded which). These receptors all come from a woman younger than 45 who had recovered from COVID-19. Each CDR3 is given with its conserved first and last residue. The D gene is left open where the match is weak. Size tells how often a clone was seen (once, few, many) or the class of an expanded clone, and some rows leave it out.

CDR3 protein: CASSLSPGPFGYTF; CDR3 DNA: TGTGCCAGCAGCTTATCTCCAGGTCCTTTTGGCTACACCTTC; D gene: .; clone size: .; V gene: TRBV7-8; J gene: TRBJ1-2
CDR3 protein: CASRTGQFVNQPQHF; CDR3 DNA: TGTGCCAGCAGAACCGGACAGTTTGTTAATCAGCCCCAGCATTTT; D gene: .; clone size: .; V gene: TRBV28; J gene: TRBJ1-5
CDR3 protein: CASSLQPAGSQFF; CDR3 DNA: TGTGCCAGCAGCCTACAGCCAGCGGGGTCCCAGTTCTTC; D gene: TRBD2; clone size: .; V gene: TRBV7-3; J gene: TRBJ2-1
CDR3 protein: CASSLGRGSGLETQYF; CDR3 DNA: TGTGCCAGCAGTTTGGGGCGGGGATCGGGGTTGGAGACCCAGTACTTC; D gene: .; clone size: .; V gene: TRBV28; J gene: TRBJ2-5
CDR3 protein: CASSLNPSGATDTQYF; CDR3 DNA: TGTGCCAGCAGTTTAAACCCTAGCGGGGCCACAGATACGCAGTATTTT; D gene: TRBD2; clone size: .; V gene: TRBV27; J gene: TRBJ2-3
CDR3 protein: CASSFGVGQPQHF; CDR3 DNA: TGTGCCAGCAGTTTCGGGGTGGGGCAGCCCCAGCATTTT; D gene: .; clone size: .; V gene: TRBV12-3/TRBV12-4; J gene: TRBJ1-5
CDR3 protein: CASRGGDYSNQPQHF; CDR3 DNA: TGTGCCAGTAGAGGCGGGGATTATAGCAATCAGCCCCAGCATTTT; D gene: .; clone size: .; V gene: TRBV19; J gene: TRBJ1-5
CDR3 protein: CASSPHRGSGNQPQHF; CDR3 DNA: TGTGCCAGCAGCCCTCATCGAGGGTCGGGCAATCAGCCCCAGCATTTT; D gene: .; clone size: .; V gene: TRBV28; J gene: TRBJ1-5
CDR3 protein: CASSVGASGANVLTF; CDR3 DNA: TGTGCCAGCAGCGTTGGAGCTTCTGGGGCCAACGTCCTGACTTTC; D gene: .; clone size: .; V gene: TRBV9; J gene: TRBJ2-6
CDR3 protein: CASSRLAGGQGEQFF; CDR3 DNA: TGTGCCAGCAGCCGACTAGCGGGAGGGCAGGGTGAGCAGTTCTTC; D gene: TRBD2; clone size: .; V gene: TRBV5-5; J gene: TRBJ2-1
CDR3 protein: CASSGVPGGRQETQYF; CDR3 DNA: TGTGCCAGCAGCGGGGTGCCGGGAGGGCGGCAAGAGACCCAGTACTTC; D gene: TRBD2; clone size: .; V gene: TRBV5-8; J gene: TRBJ2-5
CDR3 protein: CASSEGQGHTNKLFF; CDR3 DNA: TGTGCCAGCAGCGAAGGACAGGGCCACACTAATAAACTGTTTTTT; D gene: TRBD1; clone size: .; V gene: TRBV3-1/TRBV3-2; J gene: TRBJ1-4
CDR3 protein: CATSPLDGAVGTGELFF; CDR3 DNA: TGTGCCACCAGCCCCCTAGATGGGGCGGTAGGCACCGGGGAGCTGTTTTTT; D gene: .; clone size: many; V gene: TRBV15; J gene: TRBJ2-2
CDR3 protein: CASSLGGPLGDNEQFF; CDR3 DNA: TGTGCCAGCAGCCTTGGGGGCCCCCTAGGGGACAATGAGCAGTTCTTC; D gene: .; clone size: .; V gene: TRBV7-3; J gene: TRBJ2-1
CDR3 protein: CASSMLASGSYDEQFF; CDR3 DNA: TGTGCCAGTAGTATGCTTGCTAGCGGGAGTTACGATGAGCAGTTCTTC; D gene: TRBD2; clone size: .; V gene: TRBV19; J gene: TRBJ2-1
CDR3 protein: CASSLVQAHNSPLHF; CDR3 DNA: TGTGCCAGCAGCTTGGTACAGGCCCATAATTCACCCCTCCACTTT; D gene: .; clone size: .; V gene: TRBV5-8; J gene: TRBJ1-6
CDR3 protein: CASCLLSGTSSGNTIYF; CDR3 DNA: TGTGCCAGCTGCCTCCTGTCCGGGACAAGCTCTGGAAACACCATATATTTT; D gene: .; clone size: few; V gene: TRBV4-2; J gene: TRBJ1-3
CDR3 protein: CASSYSTGYDQPQHF; CDR3 DNA: TGTGCCAGCAGTTACTCGACAGGATACGATCAGCCCCAGCATTTT; D gene: .; clone size: .; V gene: TRBV6-5; J gene: TRBJ1-5
CDR3 protein: CASSLRQGGEKLFF; CDR3 DNA: TGTGCCAGCAGCTTGAGACAGGGCGGTGAAAAACTGTTTTTT; D gene: TRBD1; clone size: .; V gene: TRBV11-2; J gene: TRBJ1-4
CDR3 protein: CASSLSGTGVNQPQHF; CDR3 DNA: TGCGCCAGCAGCTTGTCCGGGACAGGGGTAAATCAGCCCCAGCATTTT; D gene: TRBD1; clone size: .; V gene: TRBV5-1; J gene: TRBJ1-5
CDR3 protein: CASSEGGSGANVLTF; CDR3 DNA: TGTGCCAGCAGCGAAGGGGGCTCTGGGGCCAACGTCCTGACTTTC; D gene: .; clone size: .; V gene: TRBV5-4; J gene: TRBJ2-6
CDR3 protein: CASSILGRGRVYGYTF; CDR3 DNA: TGTGCCAGTAGTATTTTGGGCAGGGGGCGCGTCTATGGCTACACCTTC; D gene: TRBD1; clone size: .; V gene: TRBV19; J gene: TRBJ1-2
CDR3 protein: CASSESDRDHEQYF; CDR3 DNA: TGTGCCAGCAGCGAGTCCGACAGGGACCACGAGCAGTACTTC; D gene: .; clone size: few; V gene: TRBV21-1; J gene: TRBJ2-7
CDR3 protein: CASSQVAGISYNEQFF; CDR3 DNA: TGCGCCAGCAGCCAAGTTGCGGGAATCTCCTACAATGAGCAGTTCTTC; D gene: .; clone size: .; V gene: TRBV4-3; J gene: TRBJ2-1
CDR3 protein: CASSQLEGGDYGYTF; CDR3 DNA: TGCGCCAGCAGCCAACTCGAAGGGGGGGACTATGGCTACACCTTC; D gene: .; clone size: .; V gene: TRBV4-1; J gene: TRBJ1-2
CDR3 protein: CASSQTKNSGNTIYF; CDR3 DNA: TGCGCCAGCAGCCAGACAAAGAACTCTGGAAACACCATATATTTT; D gene: .; clone size: .; V gene: TRBV4-3; J gene: TRBJ1-3
CDR3 protein: CASSLAVREATEAFF; CDR3 DNA: TGTGCCAGCAGCTTGGCTGTCAGGGAGGCCACTGAAGCTTTCTTT; D gene: .; clone size: .; V gene: TRBV5-8; J gene: TRBJ1-1
CDR3 protein: CAWGQGLSYEQYF; CDR3 DNA: TGTGCCTGGGGACAGGGCCTCTCCTACGAGCAGTACTTC; D gene: TRBD1; clone size: .; V gene: TRBV30; J gene: TRBJ2-7
CDR3 protein: CASRTGFNYGYTF; CDR3 DNA: TGTGCCAGTAGGACAGGTTTTAACTATGGCTACACCTTC; D gene: .; clone size: .; V gene: TRBV19; J gene: TRBJ1-2
CDR3 protein: CASSVTSGRADEQYF; CDR3 DNA: TGTGCCAGCAGCGTAACGAGCGGGAGGGCCGACGAGCAGTACTTC; D gene: TRBD2; clone size: .; V gene: TRBV9; J gene: TRBJ2-7
CDR3 protein: CASSFKGWDRTYEQYF; CDR3 DNA: TGTGCCAGCAGCTTCAAGGGCTGGGACAGGACCTACGAGCAGTACTTC; D gene: TRBD1; clone size: .; V gene: TRBV5-5; J gene: TRBJ2-7
CDR3 protein: CSGGWDFGYTF; CDR3 DNA: TGCAGTGGCGGGTGGGATTTTGGCTACACCTTC; D gene: .; clone size: .; V gene: TRBV20-1; J gene: TRBJ1-2
CDR3 protein: CASSVALAMDTQYF; CDR3 DNA: TGTGCCAGCAGCGTAGCACTAGCGATGGATACGCAGTATTTT; D gene: TRBD2; clone size: .; V gene: TRBV9; J gene: TRBJ2-3
CDR3 protein: CATRTTGANTEAFF; CDR3 DNA: TGTGCCACCAGAACGACAGGCGCTAACACTGAAGCTTTCTTT; D gene: .; clone size: .; V gene: TRBV24-1; J gene: TRBJ1-1
CDR3 protein: CASRWVTDSPLHF; CDR3 DNA: TGTGCCAGTAGATGGGTGACTGATTCACCCCTCCACTTT; D gene: .; clone size: .; V gene: TRBV19; J gene: TRBJ1-6
CDR3 protein: CASSLTGTSGSVKFF; CDR3 DNA: TGTGCCAGCAGCCTAACCGGGACTAGCGGGAGTGTTAAGTTCTTC; D gene: TRBD2; clone size: .; V gene: TRBV14; J gene: TRBJ2-1
CDR3 protein: CASSVKGLAGVGEFF; CDR3 DNA: TGTGCCAGTAGTGTGAAGGGACTAGCGGGAGTAGGCGAGTTCTTC; D gene: TRBD2; clone size: .; V gene: TRBV19; J gene: TRBJ2-1
CDR3 protein: CAWSKKGVGQPQHF; CDR3 DNA: TGTGCCTGGAGTAAAAAAGGGGTCGGGCAGCCCCAGCATTTT; D gene: .; clone size: once; V gene: TRBV30; J gene: TRBJ1-5
CDR3 protein: CASKVGGEYNEQFF; CDR3 DNA: TGTGCCAGTAAGGTGGGCGGGGAGTACAATGAGCAGTTCTTC; D gene: .; clone size: .; V gene: TRBV19; J gene: TRBJ2-1
CDR3 protein: CASSPGLAGNEQFF; CDR3 DNA: TGTGCCAGCAGCCCAGGACTAGCAGGCAATGAGCAGTTCTTC; D gene: TRBD2; clone size: .; V gene: TRBV7-3; J gene: TRBJ2-1
CDR3 protein: CASSLPGTSGPYEQYF; CDR3 DNA: TGTGCCAGCAGCTTACCCGGGACTAGCGGACCCTACGAGCAGTACTTC; D gene: TRBD2; clone size: .; V gene: TRBV5-4; J gene: TRBJ2-7
CDR3 protein: CASSYAGGPEETQYF; CDR3 DNA: TGTGCCAGCAGTTATGCGGGAGGGCCGGAGGAGACCCAGTACTTC; D gene: TRBD2; clone size: .; V gene: TRBV6-5; J gene: TRBJ2-5
CDR3 protein: CASSQVGLAGSRNYEQYF; CDR3 DNA: TGTGCCAGCAGCCAAGTGGGACTAGCGGGCTCACGAAATTACGAGCAGTACTTC; D gene: TRBD2; clone size: .; V gene: TRBV14; J gene: TRBJ2-7
CDR3 protein: CASTSGNTEAFF; CDR3 DNA: TGTGCCAGCACCAGTGGGAACACTGAAGCTTTCTTT; D gene: .; clone size: .; V gene: TRBV28; J gene: TRBJ1-1
CDR3 protein: CSARQGNKAFF; CDR3 DNA: TGCAGCGCGCGACAGGGAAACAAAGCTTTCTTT; D gene: TRBD1; clone size: .; V gene: TRBV29-1; J gene: TRBJ1-1